Each of the 2 T cell receptor beta chains below was sequenced from the same sample in a study of shared clonotypes between healthy human individuals. It was CD45RO-negative cells, positively selected for CCR7, that made up naive CD8 cells, with terminally differentiated effector memory CD45RA+ cells excluded. Assay used: immunoSEQ multiplex PCR; TCRdb lists only in-frame clones, some missing. The table has around 2,000,000 clones, 90% to 95% seen once. The sample was naive CD8+ T cells from PBMCs. Receptors were obtained from a man aged 18 to 29 in good health. Some clones in this sample may be carry-over from other donors' samples.

The chain is built from TRBV4-1 and TRBJ1-2; D not resolved. This CDR3 comprises 16 residues. Trimming cost V 1 base and J 4 bases, with 16 bases left between them. Per germline, CDR1 MGHRA and CDR2 YSYEKL. CDR3 protein: CASSQVSVSTFYGYTF. The CDR3 DNA sequence: TGCGCCAGCAGCCAAGTTTCTGTCAGTACCTTCTATGGCTACACCTTC.

The chain is built from TRBV28 and TRBJ1-2, with 11 bases identical to TRBD1. V dropped 5 bases and J dropped 3; count of bases not matched to a gene: 5. CDR1 is MDHEN and CDR2 is SYDVKM in the germline V gene. The CDR3 is 15 residues long. Written as DNA, the CDR3 is TGTGCCAGCAGTCCGGGACAGGGGGGATACTATGGCTACACCTTC. It yields the protein CASSPGQGGYYGYTF.